The 21 T cell receptor beta chains presented below share a single source sample, sequenced in a study of blood T cell repertoires in COVID-19. Only in-frame clones appear in the TCRdb table, and some are missing; sequencing was by immunoSEQ multiplex PCR. This sample has around 200,000 clones, with 65% to 80% found just once. The sample taken for sequencing was peripheral blood. The receptors here all came from a man aged 50-59 years who had recovered from COVID-19.

The rearrangement links TRBV28 to TRBJ2-3, with D possibly TRBD1 on 6 matching bases. V lost 1 base and J 6 bases, leaving 8 bases between the germline ends. Germline CDR1 is MDHEN and CDR2 is SYDVKM. The CDR3 sequence is 13 residues long. CDR3 bases: TGTGCCAGCAGTTTATACAGGGCTGATACGCAGTATTTT. This translates into CASSLYRADTQYF.

V and J are TRBV12-5 and TRBJ2-1, with D perhaps matching TRBD2 (5 bases). V was pared by 8 bases and J by 4 bases, with 15 bases between. The length of the CDR3 is 14 residues. Per germline, CDR1 LGHNT and CDR2 FRNRAP. CDR3 nucleotides: TGTGCTAGTAGTGACTATTACTATTACAATGAGCAGTTCTTC. This gives the protein CASSDYYYYNEQFF.

This rearrangement joins TRBV25-1 to TRBJ1-1, with 8 bases identical to TRBD1. CDR1 and CDR2 (germline): MGHDK, SYGVNS. V lost 3 bases and J lost 4; bases outside the gene matches: 4. This CDR3 is 14 amino acids long. CDR3 loop: CASSDRGPGTEAFF. DNA for the CDR3: TGTGCCAGCAGTGACAGGGGGCCGGGCACTGAAGCTTTCTTT.

This chain uses TRBV5-4 with TRBJ2-1, with 13 nucleotides matching TRBD2. The CDR3 covers 16 residues. V trimming: 4 bases; J trimming: 5 bases; junction bases outside the gene matches: 6. CDR1 and CDR2 from the germline V gene are SGHNT and YYREEE (reference sequence). CDR3 sequence reads: CASSPMTSGRNNEQFF. The CDR3, as DNA: TGTGCCAGCAGCCCAATGACTAGCGGGAGGAACAATGAGCAGTTCTTC. Variable domain in full (rest from reference TRBV5-4 and TRBJ2-1): ETGVTQSPTHLIKTRGQQVTLRCSSQSGHNTVSWYQQALGQGPQFIFQYYREEENGRGNFPPRFSGLQFPNYSSELNVNALELDDSALYLCASSPMTSGRNNEQFFGPGTRLTVL.

The CDR3 sequence is CASSLVQYVNEQFF. In nucleotides, the CDR3 is TGCGCCAGCAGCTTGGTACAGTATGTCAATGAGCAGTTCTTC. The chain couples TRBV5-1 to TRBJ2-1; unclear D gene. This CDR3 region has 14 residues. CDR1 and CDR2 (germline): SGHRS, YFSETQ. The V end was cut by 0 bases, the J end by 6 bases, with 10 bases between.

The chain links TRBV7-2 to TRBJ1-4; 8 nucleotides align to TRBD1. The V segment lost 5 bases and the J segment 10 bases; nucleotides outside the gene matches: 12. The CDR3 runs to 15 residues. Germline values: CDR1 SGHTA, CDR2 FQGNSA. CDR3 amino acids: CASSGRQGNTGKLFF. The CDR3 nucleotides read TGTGCCAGCAGCGGACGACAGGGGAATACCGGAAAACTGTTTTTT.

V and J are TRBV18 and TRBJ2-3; 10 nucleotides align to TRBD2. V lost 5 bases and J lost 0; bases outside the gene matches: 2. CDR3 length: 15 residues. Per germline, CDR1 KGHSH and CDR2 LQKENI. The DNA of the CDR3 is TGTGCCAGCTCATCGACTAGCGGGAGCACAGATACGCAGTATTTT. This translates into CASSSTSGSTDTQYF. Based on the CDR3 plus reference TRBV18 and TRBJ2-3, the full variable domain is NAGVMQNPRHLVRRRGQEARLRCSPMKGHSHVYWYRQLPEEGLKFMVYLQKENIIDESGMPKERFSAEFPKEGPSILRIQQVVRGDSAAYFCASSSTSGSTDTQYFGPGTRLTVL.

The rearrangement joins TRBV3-1 (or the pseudogene TRBV3-2) to TRBJ2-5; 14 bases align to TRBD2. The CDR3 sequence is 17 residues long. The ends lost 4 bases at V and 1 base at J; junction bases unmatched: 5. Germline V gene data show CDR1 as LGHDT and CDR2 as YNNKEL (reference sequence). The CDR3 region is CASSLLGLAGAQETQYF. Here the CDR3 DNA reads TGTGCCAGCAGCCTCCTGGGACTAGCGGGAGCCCAAGAGACCCAGTACTTC.

This chain uses TRBV19 with TRBJ2-1; possibly TRBD2 for D (5 bases). Trimming took off 4 bases at V and 3 bases at J, with 16 bases between the two ends. The CDR3 extends over 16 amino acids. CDR1 and CDR2 (germline): LNHDA, SQIVND (reference sequence). The DNA of the CDR3 is TGTGCCAGTAGTACCTATCGAGGGAATAACTACAATGAGCAGTTCTTC. Protein product: CASSTYRGNNYNEQFF.

V usage is TRBV30 and J usage is TRBJ1-5; perhaps TRBD1 as D (5 bases). This CDR3 contains 13 residues. Germline V gene lookup returns CDR1 GTSNPN and CDR2 SVGIG (reference sequence). Trimming cost V 2 bases and J 5 bases, with 10 bases left between them. CDR3 residues: CAWSPDTDQPQHF. CDR3 sequence (DNA): TGTGCCTGGAGTCCGGACACTGATCAGCCCCAGCATTTT. The full variable domain, in which reference TRBV30 and TRBJ1-5 provide the parts outside the CDR3, is SQTIHQWPATLVQPVGSPLSLECTVEGTSNPNLYWYRQAAGRGLQLLFYSVGIGQISSEVPQNLSASRPQDRQFILSSKKLLLSDSGFYLCAWSPDTDQPQHFGDGTRLSIL.

V gene TRBV5-1 combines with J gene TRBJ2-5, with TRBD2 as a possible D gene (5 bases). Germline V lookup: CDR1 SGHRS, CDR2 YFSETQ. V lost 2 bases and J 2 bases, leaving 7 bases between the germline ends. The CDR3 has 13 residues. The CDR3 here is CASSFWEQETQYF. Written as DNA, the CDR3 is TGCGCCAGCAGCTTTTGGGAGCAAGAGACCCAGTACTTC.

The J gene is TRBJ1-5, the V gene TRBV12-5, with D perhaps TRBD1 (5 bases). The germline V and J ends were trimmed by 3 bases and 7 bases, with 13 bases remaining between them. The CDR3 has 14 residues. CDR1 and CDR2 from the germline V gene are LGHNT and FRNRAP. The CDR3 loop is CASGLEGARQPQHF. The CDR3 nucleotides read TGTGCTAGTGGTTTAGAAGGGGCAAGGCAGCCCCAGCATTTT.

CDR3 sequence: CASRAGTSNEQFF. The CDR3, as DNA: TGTGCCAGCAGGGCCGGGACTTCTAATGAGCAGTTCTTC. V and J are TRBV7-2 and TRBJ2-1, with a weak D call TRBD2 (6 bases). V was pared by 6 bases and J by 7 bases, with 13 bases between. The germline V gene has CDR1 SGHTA and CDR2 FQGNSA. This CDR3 has 13 residues.

V is TRBV5-1 and J is TRBJ1-1; D gene unclear. V lost 4 bases, J lost 1 base, and 8 bases lay in between. Germline V lookup: CDR1 SGHRS, CDR2 YFSETQ. The CDR3 sequence is 13 residues long. The CDR3 sequence: CASSTAGNTEAFF. The DNA for the CDR3 is TGCGCCAGCAGCACCGCAGGGAACACTGAAGCTTTCTTT.

The chain employs TRBV28 and TRBJ1-2, with D hard to call. CDR1 MDHEN and CDR2 SYDVKM come from the germline V gene. Trimming took 3 bases from V and 3 from J, leaving 5 bases between them. The CDR3 has 12 residues. The CDR3 region is CASSFQDYGYTF. The CDR3 DNA reads TGTGCCAGCAGTTTCCAGGACTATGGCTACACCTTC.

The rearrangement uses TRBV7-2 and TRBJ2-3, with 13 bases aligning to TRBD2. Germline V lookup: CDR1 SGHTA, CDR2 FQGNSA. V was clipped by 5 bases and J by 2 bases; unmatched bases: 10. The CDR3 loop spans 18 amino acids. The DNA of the CDR3 is TGTGCCAGCAGCCTCATCACTACTAGCGGGGGGGCCACAGATACGCAGTATTTT. Translated: CASSLITTSGGATDTQYF.

This chain uses TRBV6-4 with TRBJ2-3; 9 nucleotides agree with TRBD1. Germline CDR1 MRHNA, CDR2 SNTAGT. The ends lost 6 bases at V and 6 bases at J; junction bases unmatched: 7. This CDR3 has 14 residues. DNA of the CDR3: TGTGCCAGCAGCCACTCACAGGGGGCTGATACGCAGTATTTT. The encoded protein is CASSHSQGADTQYF.

This chain uses TRBV12-3 or TRBV12-4 with TRBJ1-2, with D perhaps matching TRBD1 (5 bases). The CDR3 extends over 13 amino acids. V lost 4 bases and J lost 6, with 12 bases in between. The CDR3 bases are TGTGCCAGCAGTTCCCAGGGTGGCGATGGCTACACCTTC. Amino acids: CASSSQGGDGYTF.

This clone was picked up one time. The chain employs TRBV25-1 and TRBJ1-2; D ambiguous. The CDR3 extends over 11 amino acids. The germline gives CDR1 MGHDK, CDR2 SYGVNS. Trimming cost V 1 base and J 8 bases, with 5 bases left between them. The CDR3 region has the DNA TGTGCCAGCAGTGAATCTCGGGGCTACACCTTC. It yields the protein CASSESRGYTF.

The V and J genes are TRBV5-1 and TRBJ2-1; 13 nucleotides match TRBD2. The ends lost 4 bases at V and 4 bases at J; junction bases unmatched: 5. Per germline, CDR1 SGHRS and CDR2 YFSETQ. The length of the CDR3 is 16 residues. The CDR3, as DNA: TGCGCCAGCAGCAAAGGGACTAGCGGGATTTACAATGAGCAGTTCTTC. Protein sequence: CASSKGTSGIYNEQFF.

As for this clone: Other DNA sequences of this sample code for an identical CDR3. V usage is TRBV30 and J usage is TRBJ2-7; D unresolved. The CDR3 spans 12 residues. V lost 0 bases, J lost 3 bases, and 6 bases lay in between. CDR1 and CDR2 from the germline V gene are GTSNPN and SVGIG (reference sequence). CDR3 DNA: TGTGCCTGGAGTGTACTTGGCTACGAGCAGTACTTC. Its protein product is CAWSVLGYEQYF.